This TCR beta chain is drawn from a study of T cells in narcolepsy. The overall study: Patients with NT1 or NT2 and healthy control donors were enrolled.

Study-wide findings and caveats: HCRT-specific and TRIB2-specific autoreactive clonotypes appeared among same-patient CSF and blood CD4+ clonotypes. No autoreactive T cell clone sequences appeared in some memory CD4+ repertoires. Reportedly, autoreactive clonotypes were serially detected in patients' blood but not controls'.

To note about this clone: Its antigen is currently unknown.

Germline CDR1 reads MDHEN; CDR2 reads SYDVKM. Losses at the gene ends were 3 bases for V and 5 bases for J; bases not matched to a gene: 10. CDR3 length: 16 residues. TCRdb's table, derived via immunoSEQ multiplex PCR, lists solely in-frame clones and lacks some. The table has about 27,000 clones, around 86% seen once; the top ten hold around 1.1%. The chain uses TRBV28 and TRBJ2-5, with 9 bases lining up with TRBD2. This TCR was recovered from a human donor with narcolepsy. The source material was CD45RA- memory CD4+ T cells from PBMCs. CDR3 residues: CASSFAGRGGLETQYF. DNA for the CDR3: TGTGCCAGCAGTTTTGCGGGGCGGGGGGGCCTCGAGACCCAGTACTTC.